One T cell receptor beta chain is described in this entry. Its antigen is unidentified. The data are from a study of cytomegalovirus exposure and HLA in healthy donors. At the level of the study: The 95 to 150 validation repertoires, a later analysis reported, used the same platform as the roughly 710 first-cohort repertoires.

Clones were read by immunoSEQ multiplex PCR, and TCRdb kept only the in-frame ones, dropping some. The sample has 250,000 to 300,000 clones; approximately 86% are singletons. Germline V lookup: CDR1 SGHNT, CDR2 YENEEA. The CDR3 is made up of 11 amino acids. Deletions cut 4 bases from V and 6 bases from J, with 5 bases between. The donors belonged to the approximately 110-subject validation cohort, separate from the 666-subject first cohort. General study results and limits: The classifier was said to identify cytomegalovirus status with high specificity and sensitivity.

J is TRBJ2-3 and V is TRBV11-3; no reliable D call. Sample: PBMCs. This receptor was identified in a woman aged 18-29 years in good health and CMV-seronegative. CDR3 protein: CASSSRDTQYF. For the CDR3, the DNA is TGTGCCAGCAGCTCCAGGGATACGCAGTATTTT.